A single sample gave rise to the 4 T cell receptor beta chains below, sequenced in a study of CD8+ T cells in alopecia areata. RNA was isolated and reverse transcribed to cDNA, the sequencing template. The assay was immunoSEQ multiplex PCR, and TCRdb's table has in-frame clones only and misses some. Of roughly 170,000 clones in the sample, 58% were seen once. Treatment reported: oral pan-JAK inhibitor, 5-10 mg twice daily. The specimen comprised CD8+ T cells sorted from blood, sampled at week 24, from a patient treated with tofacitinib. Source of these receptors: a human donor with alopecia areata.

This chain connects TRBV9 to TRBJ1-2; no reliable D call. Trimming pared 0 bases from V and 6 bases from J, leaving 3 bases between. The germline CDR1 and CDR2 sequences are SGDLS and YYNGEE. The CDR3 has 11 residues. The CDR3 DNA reads TGTGCCAGCAGCGTAGCTGATGGCTACACCTTC. This codes for CASSVADGYTF.

A note on this clone: Its ends do not fully match the called genes, so a read error is possible. The chain has TRBV7-7 and TRBJ2-5, with D hard to call. The CDR3 length is 12 residues. The germline CDR1 and CDR2 sequences are SSHAT and FNYEAQ (reference sequence). CDR3 DNA sequence: TGTGCTAGCAGCATGCCCAGGGAGACCCAGTACTTC. Amino acids: CASSMPRETQYF.

This clone was recorded once. This chain links TRBV13 with TRBJ1-6; D is uncertain. Trimming cost V 5 bases and J 7 bases, with 12 bases left between them. Germline values: CDR1 PRHDT, CDR2 FYEKMQ (reference sequence). The CDR3 totals 14 residues. The CDR3 DNA reads as TGTGCCAGCAGCCCCAGGACGGGAAATTCACCCCTCCACTTT. It translates to CASSPRTGNSPLHF. Looking up the rest from reference TRBV13 and TRBJ1-6 gives the full variable domain: AAGVIQSPRHLIKEKRETATLKCYPIPRHDTVYWYQQGPGQDPQFLISFYEKMQSDKGSIPDRFSAQQFSDYHSELNMSSLELGDSALYFCASSPRTGNSPLHFGNGTRLTVT.

CDR3 bases: TGTGCCAGCAGTCAGGACAGGCAAGATAGCAATCAGCCCCAGCATTTT. This gives the protein CASSQDRQDSNQPQHF. The chain couples TRBV2 to TRBJ1-5, with 7 bases aligning to TRBD1. V trimming: 5 bases; J trimming: 0 bases; junction bases outside the gene matches: 7. CDR3 length equals 16 residues. Germline V lookup: CDR1 SNHLY, CDR2 FYNNEI.